Listed below are T cell receptor beta chains from one sample, sequenced in a study of cytomegalovirus exposure and HLA in healthy donors. The assay was immunoSEQ multiplex PCR, and TCRdb's table has in-frame clones only and misses some. This table has over 250,000 clones, about nine tenths appearing once. Sequenced input: PBMCs. These receptors were taken from a man aged 35-49 years in good health and CMV-seropositive. Both conserved end residues are part of each CDR3. The D gene is left open where the match is weak. The size field is filled for only some rows; it gives once, few, many or a size class.

TRBJ2-7,TRBD2,TRBV11-3,NA,CASSSGEGWSYEQYF,TGTGCCAGCAGTTCCGGGGAGGGCTGGTCCTACGAGCAGTACTTC
TRBJ2-7,TRBD1,TRBV5-1,NA,CASRAGTGESEQYF,TGCGCCAGCAGAGCCGGGACAGGGGAAAGCGAGCAGTACTTC
TRBJ1-2,NA,TRBV2,NA,CASGLGAMSYTF,TGTGCCAGCGGCCTGGGAGCTATGAGCTACACCTTC
TRBJ2-5,TRBD2,TRBV5-3,NA,CARSIVRLAGGYQQYF,TGTGCCAGAAGCATCGTACGACTAGCGGGAGGGTATCAGCAGTACTTC
TRBJ2-3,TRBD2,TRBV28,NA,CASSPGGPDTQYF,TGTGCCAGCAGCCCGGGAGGCCCAGATACGCAGTATTTT
TRBJ2-1,TRBD2,TRBV9,NA,CASSAPPSGINEQFF,TGTGCCAGCAGCGCCCCCCCTAGCGGTATAAATGAGCAGTTCTTC
TRBJ1-2,NA,TRBV6-5,NA,CASSTDRELDGYTF,TGTGCCAGCAGTACGGACAGAGAGTTGGATGGCTACACCTTC
TRBJ2-3,NA,TRBV9,once,CASSVAGAPDTQYF,TGTGCCAGCAGCGTAGCAGGGGCTCCAGATACGCAGTATTTT
TRBJ1-2,TRBD1,TRBV4-2,NA,CASSPRQGANYGYTF,TGTGCCAGCAGCCCGCGACAGGGGGCTAACTATGGCTACACCTTC
TRBJ2-1,NA,TRBV4-3,NA,CASSQVDSSYNEQFF,TGCGCCAGCAGCCAAGTCGATAGCTCCTACAATGAGCAGTTCTTC
TRBJ2-3,TRBD2,TRBV9,NA,CASSSYSGRTDTQYF,TGTGCCAGCAGCTCATACAGCGGGAGGACAGATACGCAGTATTTT
TRBJ2-1,NA,TRBV7-9,NA,CASSLDGEQFF,TGTGCCAGCAGCTTAGACGGTGAGCAGTTCTTC
TRBJ2-7,NA,TRBV7-8,NA,CASTIGQSRGYEQYF,TGTGCCAGCACCATCGGACAGAGCAGAGGTTACGAGCAGTACTTC
TRBJ2-7,TRBD1,TRBV5-4,NA,CASSGDRGTYEQYF,TGTGCCAGCAGCGGGGACAGGGGGACCTACGAGCAGTACTTC
TRBJ2-5,NA,TRBV28,NA,CASSLTEQETQYF,TGTGCCAGCAGTTTAACAGAGCAAGAGACCCAGTACTTC
TRBJ1-5,NA,TRBV2,NA,CASSVEATSNQPQHF,TGTGCCAGCAGTGTGGAGGCTACGAGCAATCAGCCCCAGCATTTT
TRBJ1-1,NA,TRBV13,NA,CASSLASEAFF,TGTGCCAGCAGCTTAGCTAGTGAAGCTTTCTTT
TRBJ2-7,NA,TRBV10-3,NA,CAISESGRGYEQYF,TGTGCCATCAGTGAGTCGGGCAGGGGCTACGAGCAGTACTTC
TRBJ2-1,TRBD2,TRBV6-1,NA,CASRGLAGTYNEQFF,TGTGCCAGCAGGGGTCTAGCGGGCACCTACAATGAGCAGTTCTTC
TRBJ2-3,TRBD2,TRBV9,NA,CASSAPLAGEWDTQYF,TGTGCCAGCAGCGCCCCCTTGGCGGGAGAGTGGGATACGCAGTATTTT